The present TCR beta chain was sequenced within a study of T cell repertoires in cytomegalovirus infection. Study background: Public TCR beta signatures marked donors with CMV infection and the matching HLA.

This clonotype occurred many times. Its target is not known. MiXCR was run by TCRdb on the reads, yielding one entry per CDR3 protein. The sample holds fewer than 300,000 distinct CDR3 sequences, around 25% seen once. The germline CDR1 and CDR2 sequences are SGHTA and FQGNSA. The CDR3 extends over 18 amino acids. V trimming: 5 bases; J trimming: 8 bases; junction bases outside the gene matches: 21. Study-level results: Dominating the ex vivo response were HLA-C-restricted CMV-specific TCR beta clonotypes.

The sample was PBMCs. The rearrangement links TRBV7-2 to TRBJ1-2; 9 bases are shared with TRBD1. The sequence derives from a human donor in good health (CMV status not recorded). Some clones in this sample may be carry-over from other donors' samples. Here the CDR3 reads CASSPRGGTGSLLRGYTF. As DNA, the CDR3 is TGTGCCAGCAGCCCCCGGGGGGGGACAGGGTCCCTATTGAGAGGCTACACCTTC.